This T cell receptor (beta chain) was observed in a study of shared clonotypes between healthy human individuals. Study observations and caveats: Across a handful of donors, naive CD4 shared roughly 5%, naive CD8 more than 3%, memory CD4 roughly 2.1%, memory CD8 around 0.36%.

The naive CD8 subset, CD45RO-negative cells positively selected for CCR7, excluded terminally differentiated effector memory CD45RA+ cells. Donors, healthy HIV-negative adults, lacked recent acute infections or vaccinations. The test was conducted at deep level. Using immunoSEQ multiplex PCR, the repertoire was profiled, and TCRdb retains in-frame clones only, with some absent. The data hold under 850,000 clones, with about 91% observed a single time. As regards this clone: The target antigen is unknown.

Germline CDR1 reads SGHRS; CDR2 reads YFSETQ. The CDR3 is 16 residues long. J lost 4 bases, V lost 4 bases, and 8 bases had no gene match. V and J are TRBV5-1 and TRBJ2-7; 13 bases align to TRBD2. Sequences were obtained from naive CD8+ T cells sorted from blood. The clonotype originates from a man younger than 45 in good health. The CDR3 loop is CASSLTSGRAVYEQYF. The CDR3 DNA is TGCGCCAGCAGCCTTACTAGCGGGAGGGCTGTTTACGAGCAGTACTTC.